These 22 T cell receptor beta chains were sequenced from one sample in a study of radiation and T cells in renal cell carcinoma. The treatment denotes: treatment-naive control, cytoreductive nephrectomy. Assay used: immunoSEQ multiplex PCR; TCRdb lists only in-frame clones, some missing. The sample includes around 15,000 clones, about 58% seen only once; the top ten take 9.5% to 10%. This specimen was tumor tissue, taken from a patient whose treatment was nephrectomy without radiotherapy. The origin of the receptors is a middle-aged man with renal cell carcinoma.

The CDR3 loop is CASSDSDTGELFF. The DNA of the CDR3 is TGTGCCAGCAGTGACTCCGACACCGGGGAGCTGTTTTTT. The V gene is TRBV6-4, the J gene TRBJ2-2; D is unresolved. CDR1 is MRHNA, CDR2 SNTAGT, per germline. Trimming removed 0 bases from V and 3 bases from J, with 2 bases in between. CDR3 length: 13 residues.

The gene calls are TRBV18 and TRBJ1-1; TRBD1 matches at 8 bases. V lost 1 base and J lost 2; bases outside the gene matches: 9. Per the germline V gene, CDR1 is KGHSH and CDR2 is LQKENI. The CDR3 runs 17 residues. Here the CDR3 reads CASSPLNLGQGNTEAFF. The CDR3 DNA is TGTGCCAGCTCACCACTAAACTTAGGACAGGGTAACACTGAAGCTTTCTTT.

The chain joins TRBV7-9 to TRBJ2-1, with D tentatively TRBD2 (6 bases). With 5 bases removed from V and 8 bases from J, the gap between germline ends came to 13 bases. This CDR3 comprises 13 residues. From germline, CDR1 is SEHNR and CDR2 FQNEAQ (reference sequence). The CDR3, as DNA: TGTGCCAGCAGCCCGACTAGTATCTATGAGCAGTTCTTC. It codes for CASSPTSIYEQFF.

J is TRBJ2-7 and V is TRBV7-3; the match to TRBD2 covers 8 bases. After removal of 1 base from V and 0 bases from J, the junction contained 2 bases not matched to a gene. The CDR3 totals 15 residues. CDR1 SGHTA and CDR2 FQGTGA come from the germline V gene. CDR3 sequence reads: CASSLSGGPSYEQYF. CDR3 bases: TGTGCCAGCAGCTTAAGCGGGGGGCCCTCCTACGAGCAGTACTTC.

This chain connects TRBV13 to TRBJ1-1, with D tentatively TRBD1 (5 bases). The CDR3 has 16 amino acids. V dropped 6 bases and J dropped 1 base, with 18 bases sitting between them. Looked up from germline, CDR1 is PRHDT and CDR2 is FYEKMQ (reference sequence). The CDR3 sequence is CASRSREYPTNTEAFF. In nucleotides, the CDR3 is TGTGCCAGCAGAAGCAGGGAATACCCCACGAACACTGAAGCTTTCTTT.

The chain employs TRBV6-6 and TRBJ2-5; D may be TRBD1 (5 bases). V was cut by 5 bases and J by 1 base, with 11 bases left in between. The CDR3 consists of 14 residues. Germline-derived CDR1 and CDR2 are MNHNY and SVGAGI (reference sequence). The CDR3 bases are TGTGCCAGCAGTGTACAAGGGGCCCAAGAGACCCAGTACTTC. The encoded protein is CASSVQGAQETQYF.

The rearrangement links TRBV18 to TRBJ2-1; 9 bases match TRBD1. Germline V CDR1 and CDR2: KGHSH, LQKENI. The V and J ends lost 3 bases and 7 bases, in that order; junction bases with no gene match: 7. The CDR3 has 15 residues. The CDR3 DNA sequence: TGTGCCAGCTCACCCACAGGGGGCGTAGGGAATGAGCAGTTCTTC. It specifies CASSPTGGVGNEQFF.

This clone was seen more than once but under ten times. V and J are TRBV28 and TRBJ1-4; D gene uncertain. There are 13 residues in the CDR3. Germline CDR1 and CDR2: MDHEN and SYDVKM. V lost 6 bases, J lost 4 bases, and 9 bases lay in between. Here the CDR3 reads CASRVSFNEKLFF. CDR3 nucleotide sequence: TGTGCCAGCAGAGTTTCCTTTAATGAAAAACTGTTTTTT.

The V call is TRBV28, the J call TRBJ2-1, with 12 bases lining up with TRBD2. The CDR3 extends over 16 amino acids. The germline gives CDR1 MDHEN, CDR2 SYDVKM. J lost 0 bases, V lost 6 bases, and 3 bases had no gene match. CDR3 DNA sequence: TGTGCCAGCAGGGGACTAGCGGGTGGCTCCTACAATGAGCAGTTCTTC. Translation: CASRGLAGGSYNEQFF.

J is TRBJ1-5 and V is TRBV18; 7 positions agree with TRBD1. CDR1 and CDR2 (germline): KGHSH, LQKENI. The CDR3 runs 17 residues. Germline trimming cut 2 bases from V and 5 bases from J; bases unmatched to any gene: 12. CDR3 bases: TGTGCCAGCTCACCAACAGGAGTAGGAGGGGGCCATCAGCCCCAGCATTTT. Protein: CASSPTGVGGGHQPQHF.

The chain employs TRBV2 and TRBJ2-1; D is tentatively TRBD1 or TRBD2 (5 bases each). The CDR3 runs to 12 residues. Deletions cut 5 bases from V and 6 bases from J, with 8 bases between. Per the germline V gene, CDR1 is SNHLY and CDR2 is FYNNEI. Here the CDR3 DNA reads TGTGCCAGCAGTCCGGGACGCAATGAGCAGTTCTTC. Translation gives CASSPGRNEQFF.

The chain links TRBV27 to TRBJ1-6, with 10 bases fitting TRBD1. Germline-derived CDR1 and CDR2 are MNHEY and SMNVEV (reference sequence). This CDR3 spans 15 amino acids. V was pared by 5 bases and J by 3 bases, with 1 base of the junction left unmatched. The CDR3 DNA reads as TGTGCCAGCAGTCGGACAGGGGGCTATAATTCACCCCTCCACTTT. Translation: CASSRTGGYNSPLHF.

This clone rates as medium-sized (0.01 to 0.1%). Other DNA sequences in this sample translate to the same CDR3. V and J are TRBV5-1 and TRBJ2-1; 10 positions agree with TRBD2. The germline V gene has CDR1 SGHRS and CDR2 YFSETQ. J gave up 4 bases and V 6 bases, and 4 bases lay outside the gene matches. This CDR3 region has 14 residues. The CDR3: CASTLAGGYNEQFF. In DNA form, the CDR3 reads TGCGCCAGCACCTTAGCGGGGGGTTACAATGAGCAGTTCTTC.

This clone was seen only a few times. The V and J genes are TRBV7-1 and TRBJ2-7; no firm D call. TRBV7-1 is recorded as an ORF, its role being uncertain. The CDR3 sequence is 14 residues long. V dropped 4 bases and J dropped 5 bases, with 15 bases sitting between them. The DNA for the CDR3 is TGTGCCAGCAGCTTAGTGAGTCTTGTCGACGAGCAGTACTTC. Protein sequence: CASSLVSLVDEQYF.

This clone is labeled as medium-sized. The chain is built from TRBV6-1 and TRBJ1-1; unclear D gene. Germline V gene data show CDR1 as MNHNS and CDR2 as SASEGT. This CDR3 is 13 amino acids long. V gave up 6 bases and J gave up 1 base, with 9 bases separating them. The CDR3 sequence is CASSPDPNTEAFF. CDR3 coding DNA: TGTGCCAGCAGCCCAGACCCGAACACTGAAGCTTTCTTT.

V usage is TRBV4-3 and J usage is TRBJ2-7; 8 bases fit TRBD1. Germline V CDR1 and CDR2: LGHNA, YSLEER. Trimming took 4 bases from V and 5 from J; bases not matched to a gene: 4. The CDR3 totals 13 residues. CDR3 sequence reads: CASSPTGDNEQYF. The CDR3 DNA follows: TGCGCCAGCAGCCCGACAGGGGACAACGAGCAGTACTTC.

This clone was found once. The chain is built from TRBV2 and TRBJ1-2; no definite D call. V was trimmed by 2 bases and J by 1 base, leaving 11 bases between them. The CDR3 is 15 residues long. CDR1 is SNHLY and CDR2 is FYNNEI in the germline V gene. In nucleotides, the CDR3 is TGTGCCAGCAGTGAATACCGGAAAATTAACTATGGCTACACCTTC. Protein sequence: CASSEYRKINYGYTF.

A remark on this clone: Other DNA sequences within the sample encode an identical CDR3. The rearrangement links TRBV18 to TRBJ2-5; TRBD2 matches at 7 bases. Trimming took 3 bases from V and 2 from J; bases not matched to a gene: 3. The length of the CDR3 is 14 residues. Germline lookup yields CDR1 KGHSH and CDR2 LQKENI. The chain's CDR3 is CASSPRTRQETQYF. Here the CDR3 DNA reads TGTGCCAGCTCACCTAGGACTAGACAAGAGACCCAGTACTTC. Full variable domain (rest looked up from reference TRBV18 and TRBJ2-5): NAGVMQNPRHLVRRRGQEARLRCSPMKGHSHVYWYRQLPEEGLKFMVYLQKENIIDESGMPKERFSAEFPKEGPSILRIQQVVRGDSAAYFCASSPRTRQETQYFGPGTRLLVL.

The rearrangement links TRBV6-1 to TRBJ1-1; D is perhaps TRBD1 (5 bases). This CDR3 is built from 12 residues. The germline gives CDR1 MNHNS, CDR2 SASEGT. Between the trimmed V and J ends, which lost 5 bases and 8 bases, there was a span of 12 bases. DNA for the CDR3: TGTGCCAGCAGTTGGGGGAGTACGGAAGCTTTCTTT. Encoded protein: CASSWGSTEAFF.

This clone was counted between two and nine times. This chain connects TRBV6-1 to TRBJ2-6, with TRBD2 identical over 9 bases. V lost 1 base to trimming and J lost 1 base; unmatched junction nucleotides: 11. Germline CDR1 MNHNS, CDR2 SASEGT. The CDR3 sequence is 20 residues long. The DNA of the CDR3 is TGTGCCAGCAGTGAAGTATGGGCTAGCGGGGTGGTTTCTGGGGCCAACGTCCTGACTTTC. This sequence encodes CASSEVWASGVVSGANVLTF.

The CDR3 region is CATSAQRAGAYGYTF. The CDR3 region has the DNA TGTGCCACCAGCGCACAAAGGGCAGGGGCCTATGGCTACACCTTC. The J gene is TRBJ1-2, the V gene TRBV15; the D gene is possibly TRBD1 (6 bases). V was clipped by 5 bases and J by 4 bases, with 17 bases between them. CDR3 length: 15 residues. Germline V CDR1 and CDR2: LNHNV, YYDKDF (reference sequence).

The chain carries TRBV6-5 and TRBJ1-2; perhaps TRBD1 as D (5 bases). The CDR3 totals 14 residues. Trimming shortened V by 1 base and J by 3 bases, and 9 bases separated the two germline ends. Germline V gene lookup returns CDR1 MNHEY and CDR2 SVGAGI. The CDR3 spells CASSYYRSDYGYTF. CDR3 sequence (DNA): TGTGCCAGCAGTTACTACAGGTCCGACTATGGCTACACCTTC.